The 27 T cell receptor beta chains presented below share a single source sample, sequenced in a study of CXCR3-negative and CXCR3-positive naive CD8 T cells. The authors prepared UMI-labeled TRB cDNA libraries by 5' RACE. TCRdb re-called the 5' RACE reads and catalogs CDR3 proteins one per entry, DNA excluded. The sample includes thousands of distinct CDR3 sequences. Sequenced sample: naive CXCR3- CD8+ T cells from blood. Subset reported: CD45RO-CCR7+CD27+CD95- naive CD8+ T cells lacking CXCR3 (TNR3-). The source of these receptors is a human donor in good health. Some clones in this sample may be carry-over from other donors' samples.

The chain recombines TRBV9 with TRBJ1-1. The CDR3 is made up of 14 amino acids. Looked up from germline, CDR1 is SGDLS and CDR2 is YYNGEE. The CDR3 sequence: CASSVDTPNTEAFF. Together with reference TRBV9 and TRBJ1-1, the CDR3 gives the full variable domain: DSGVTQTPKHLITATGQRVTLRCSPRSGDLSVYWYQQSLDQGLQFLIQYYNGEERAKGNILERFSAQQFPDLHSELNLSSLELGDSALYFCASSVDTPNTEAFFGQGTRLTVV.

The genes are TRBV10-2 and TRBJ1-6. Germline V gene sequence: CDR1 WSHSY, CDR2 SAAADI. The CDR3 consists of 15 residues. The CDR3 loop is CASSEDILDNSPLHF.

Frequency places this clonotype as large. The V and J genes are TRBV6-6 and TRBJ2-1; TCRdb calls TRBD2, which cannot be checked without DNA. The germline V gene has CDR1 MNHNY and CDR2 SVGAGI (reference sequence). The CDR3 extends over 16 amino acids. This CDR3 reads CASSPRLAGLPAEQFF.

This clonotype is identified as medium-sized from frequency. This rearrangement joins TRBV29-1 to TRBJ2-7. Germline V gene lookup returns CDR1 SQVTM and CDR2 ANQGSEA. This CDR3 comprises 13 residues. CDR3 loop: CSVEVGFSYEQYF.

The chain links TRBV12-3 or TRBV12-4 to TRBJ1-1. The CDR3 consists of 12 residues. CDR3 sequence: CASSLGGWRAFF.

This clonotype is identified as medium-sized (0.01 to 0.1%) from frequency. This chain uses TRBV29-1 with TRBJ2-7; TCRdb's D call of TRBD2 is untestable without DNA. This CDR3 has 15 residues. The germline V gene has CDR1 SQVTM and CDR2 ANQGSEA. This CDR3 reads CSALFGLAGEDEQYF.

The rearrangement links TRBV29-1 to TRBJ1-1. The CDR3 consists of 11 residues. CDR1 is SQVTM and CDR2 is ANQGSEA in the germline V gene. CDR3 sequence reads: CSVDKNTEAFF. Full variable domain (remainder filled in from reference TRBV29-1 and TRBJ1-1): SAVISQKPSRDICQRGTSLTIQCQVDSQVTMMFWYRQQPGQSLTLIATANQGSEATYESGFVIDKFPISRPNLTFSTLTVSNMSPEDSSIYLCSVDKNTEAFFGQGTRLTVV.

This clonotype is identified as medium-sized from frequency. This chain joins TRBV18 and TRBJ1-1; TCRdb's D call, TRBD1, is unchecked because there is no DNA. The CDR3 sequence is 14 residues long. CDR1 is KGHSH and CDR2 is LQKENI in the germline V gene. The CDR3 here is CASSPGTANTEAFF.

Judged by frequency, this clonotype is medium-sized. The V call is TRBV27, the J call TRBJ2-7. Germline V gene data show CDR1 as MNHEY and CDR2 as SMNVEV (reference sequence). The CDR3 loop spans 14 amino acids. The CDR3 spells CASSLFGSSYEQYF.

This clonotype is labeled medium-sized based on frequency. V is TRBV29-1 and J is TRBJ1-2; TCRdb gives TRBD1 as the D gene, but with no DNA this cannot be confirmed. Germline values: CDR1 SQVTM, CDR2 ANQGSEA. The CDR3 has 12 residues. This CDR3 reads CSVDTGNYGYTF.

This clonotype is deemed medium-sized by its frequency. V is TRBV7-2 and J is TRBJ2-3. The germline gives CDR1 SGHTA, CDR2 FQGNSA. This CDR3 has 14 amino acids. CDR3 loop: CASSYSSYTDTQYF.

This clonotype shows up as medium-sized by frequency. CDR3 protein: CSGGDSYGYTF. This chain connects TRBV29-1 to TRBJ1-2; lacking DNA, the TRBD1 call made by TCRdb goes unchecked. The CDR3 covers 11 residues. CDR1 is SQVTM, CDR2 ANQGSEA, per germline.

The CDR3 sequence is CASSQEYANTEAFF. The rearrangement links TRBV4-1 to TRBJ1-1. CDR1 is MGHRA and CDR2 is YSYEKL in the germline V gene. The CDR3 has 14 residues.

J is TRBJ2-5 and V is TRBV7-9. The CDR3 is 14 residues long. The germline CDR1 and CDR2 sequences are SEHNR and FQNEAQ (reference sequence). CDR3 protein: CASSLAGYQETQYF.

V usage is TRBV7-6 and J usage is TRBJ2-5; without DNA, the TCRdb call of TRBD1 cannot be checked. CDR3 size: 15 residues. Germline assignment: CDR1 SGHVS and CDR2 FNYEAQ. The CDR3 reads CASSHSGDTSETQYF.

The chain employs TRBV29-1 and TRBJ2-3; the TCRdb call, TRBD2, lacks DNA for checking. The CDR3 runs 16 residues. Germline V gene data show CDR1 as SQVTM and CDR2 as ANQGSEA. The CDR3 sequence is CSVPGLAGTSTDTQYF.

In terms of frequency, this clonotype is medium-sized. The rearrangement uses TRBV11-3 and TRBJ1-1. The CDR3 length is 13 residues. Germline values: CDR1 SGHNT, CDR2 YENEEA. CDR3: CASSLLENTEAFF.

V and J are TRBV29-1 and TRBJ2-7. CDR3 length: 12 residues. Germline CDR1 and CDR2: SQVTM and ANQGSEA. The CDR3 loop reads CSVVGESYEQYF.

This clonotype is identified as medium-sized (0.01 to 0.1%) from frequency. The CDR3 loop is CASSLHQGTYEQYF. V and J are TRBV7-9 and TRBJ2-7; absent DNA, TCRdb's TRBD1 call cannot be checked. The CDR3 has 14 amino acids. The germline CDR1 and CDR2 sequences are SEHNR and FQNEAQ (reference sequence).

The CDR3 reads CASSLSTRNFYGYTF. V is TRBV27 and J is TRBJ1-2. This CDR3 contains 15 residues. Germline-derived CDR1 and CDR2 are MNHEY and SMNVEV (reference sequence).

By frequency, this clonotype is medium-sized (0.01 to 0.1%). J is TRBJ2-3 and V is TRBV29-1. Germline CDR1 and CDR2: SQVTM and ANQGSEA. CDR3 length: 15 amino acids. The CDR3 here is CSVEEGIKVTDTQYF.

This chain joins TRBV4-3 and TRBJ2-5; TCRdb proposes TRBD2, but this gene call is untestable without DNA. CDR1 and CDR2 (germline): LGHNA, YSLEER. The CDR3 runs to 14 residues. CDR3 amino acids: CASSQAGVGETQYF.

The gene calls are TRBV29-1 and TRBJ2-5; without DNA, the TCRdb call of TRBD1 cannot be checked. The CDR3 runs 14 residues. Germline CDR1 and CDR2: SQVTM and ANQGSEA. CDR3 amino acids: CSVDAGQLQETQYF. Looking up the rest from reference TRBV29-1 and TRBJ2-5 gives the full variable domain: SAVISQKPSRDICQRGTSLTIQCQVDSQVTMMFWYRQQPGQSLTLIATANQGSEATYESGFVIDKFPISRPNLTFSTLTVSNMSPEDSSIYLCSVDAGQLQETQYFGPGTRLLVL.

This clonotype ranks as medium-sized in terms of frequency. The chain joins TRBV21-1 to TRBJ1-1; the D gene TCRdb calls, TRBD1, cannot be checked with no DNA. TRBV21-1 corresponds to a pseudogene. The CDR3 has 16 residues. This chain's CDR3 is CASSKAFCGGDTEAFF.

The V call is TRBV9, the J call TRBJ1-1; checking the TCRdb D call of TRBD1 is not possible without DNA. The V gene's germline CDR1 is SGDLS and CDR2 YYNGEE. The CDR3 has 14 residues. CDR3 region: CASSAGQPNTEAFF.

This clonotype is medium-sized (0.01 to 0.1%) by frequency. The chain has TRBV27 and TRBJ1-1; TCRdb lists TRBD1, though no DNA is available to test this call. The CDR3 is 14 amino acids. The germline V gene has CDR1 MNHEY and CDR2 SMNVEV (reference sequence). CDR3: CASSPRQGVTEAFF.

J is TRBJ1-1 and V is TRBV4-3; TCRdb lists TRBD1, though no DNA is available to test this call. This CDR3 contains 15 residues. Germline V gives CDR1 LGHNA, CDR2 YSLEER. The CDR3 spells CASSQMTGANTEAFF.